The rows below give T cell receptor beta chains drawn from one sample of a study of CD8 T cells in Susac syndrome. Each CDR3 protein gets one entry after TCRdb re-called the immunoSEQ multiplex PCR reads with MiXCR. The sample lists 200,000 to 250,000 distinct CDR3 sequences, roughly 96% occurring once. The sample comprised CD4+ T cells from PBMCs. Receptor source: a human donor with multiple sclerosis. Each CDR3 is given with its conserved first and last residue. The D gene is left open where the match is weak. Clone size appears in some rows only: once, few, many, or a class for an expanded clone.

>.|.|TRBV9|15|TRBJ2-7
TGTGCCAGCAGCGTAGCCGTCGGGAGTAGCTACGAGCAGTACTTC
CASSVAVGSSYEQYF
>.|.|TRBV4-1|13|TRBJ2-1
TGCGCCAGCAGCTTCAGGGACCCCAATGAGCAGTTCTTC
CASSFRDPNEQFF
>.|TRBD1|TRBV5-6|17|TRBJ2-1
TGTGCCAGCAGGTACGAGACAGGGTTTAGCTCCTACAATGAGCAGTTCTTC
CASRYETGFSSYNEQFF
>.|TRBD2|TRBV30|14|TRBJ2-1
TGTGCCTGGAGCGGGACTAGACTTAGTGATGAGCAGTTCTTC
CAWSGTRLSDEQFF
>.|TRBD1|TRBV20-1|12|TRBJ2-5
TGCAGTGCAAGGGGACAGATAGAGACCCAGTACTTC
CSARGQIETQYF
>.|TRBD1|TRBV20-1|16|TRBJ1-1
TGCAGTGCTAGTCAGGGGGCGCGGGGGGAAGTAACTGAAGCTTTCTTT
CSASQGARGEVTEAFF
>once|.|TRBV6-5|13|TRBJ1-5
TGTGCCAGCAGGCGGACGGGCAATCAGCCCCAGCATTTT
CASRRTGNQPQHF
>.|.|TRBV20-1|11|TRBJ2-7
TGCAGTGCCGGGATGGCCTACGAGCAGTACTTC
CSAGMAYEQYF
>.|.|TRBV27|14|TRBJ2-1
TGTGCCACCGCCTTCGCGCCCTCCTACAATGAGCAGTTCTTC
CATAFAPSYNEQFF
>.|.|TRBV28|14|TRBJ2-7
TGTGCCAGCAGGGGAGGTACAGGGATCTACGAGCAGTACTTC
CASRGGTGIYEQYF
>.|.|TRBV2|11|TRBJ1-2
TGTGCCAGCATTCGAGAAGTGGCGAACGCCTTC
CASIREVANAF
>.|.|TRBV6-5|14|TRBJ1-1
.
CASSSSDRGIEVFF
>.|.|TRBV6-6|13|TRBJ1-2
TGTGCCAGCAGTTACAGGGCCAACTATGGCTACACCTTC
CASSYRANYGYTF
>.|TRBD1|TRBV20-1|15|TRBJ2-1
TGCAGTGCTAGCTCTGTCGGGACAGGCATCAATGAGCAGTTCTTC
CSASSVGTGINEQFF
>once|TRBD1|TRBV4-1|15|TRBJ2-3
TGCGCCAGCAGCGGAGGGGGACAGGGGGGAGATACGCAGTATTTT
CASSGGGQGGDTQYF
>once|.|TRBV20-1|15|TRBJ1-1
TGCAGTGCTAGAGAAGGAAACAGGAGGAACACTGAAGCTTTCTTT
CSAREGNRRNTEAFF
>.|.|TRBV13|13|TRBJ1-2
TGTGCCAGCAGCTTTGGCAGGGAGTATGGCTACACCTTC
CASSFGREYGYTF
>.|.|TRBV20-1|15|TRBJ2-7
TGCAGTGCTAGAGATACAGGGAGGGGGTCCTACGAGCAGTACTTC
CSARDTGRGSYEQYF
>.|.|TRBV7-2|13|TRBJ2-5
TGTGCCAGCAGTTCGGGACTTGTCCGGACCCAGTACTTC
CASSSGLVRTQYF
>.|.|TRBV3-1|16|TRBJ1-2
TGTGCCAGCAGCCGCGCGTCGGCAGGCGATTCCTATGGCTACACCTTC
CASSRASAGDSYGYTF
>.|TRBD2|TRBV20-1|15|TRBJ2-7
TGCAGTGCTTCACGACCCCAGCTACTCCCTAGCGGGCAGTACTTC
CSASRPQLLPSGQYF
>.|.|TRBV20-1|12|TRBJ2-2
TGCAGTGCTAGAGGCATTGCCGGGGAGCTGTTTTTT
CSARGIAGELFF
>.|.|TRBV20-1|12|TRBJ2-3
TGCAGTGTGTTTCGAGACACAGATACGCAGTATTTT
CSVFRDTDTQYF
>.|.|TRBV7-2|14|TRBJ1-5
TGTGCCAGCAGCCAAGACAGGCTCAATCAGCCCCAGCATTTT
CASSQDRLNQPQHF
>once|TRBD1|TRBV28|14|TRBJ1-2
TGTGCCAGCAGTACCGCAGGGGGCCACTATGGCTACACCTTC
CASSTAGGHYGYTF
>.|.|TRBV30|13|TRBJ1-1
TGTGCCTGGGGCCAGACGGCGAACACTGAAGCTTTCTTT
CAWGQTANTEAFF
>.|TRBD1|TRBV27|13|TRBJ2-7
TGTGCCAGCAGGCCGACAGGGCCCTACGAGCAGTACTTC
CASRPTGPYEQYF
>.|.|TRBV24-1|17|TRBJ2-7
TGTGCCACCAAGCGGGTTTTTGAACAGGCAGTCTCCTACGAGCAGTACTTC
CATKRVFEQAVSYEQYF
>.|TRBD1|TRBV4-1|13|TRBJ2-7
TGCGCCAGCAGCCCCCGACAGGGGGTAGAGCAGTACTTC
CASSPRQGVEQYF
>.|TRBD1|TRBV28|16|TRBJ2-1
TGTGCCAGCAGTAATAGCAGGACAGGGGGCTACAATGAGCAGTTCTTC
CASSNSRTGGYNEQFF
>.|TRBD1|TRBV20-1|17|TRBJ2-6
TGCAGTGCTGGAACCTGGGACAGGACCTCTGGGGCCAACGTCCTGACTTTC
CSAGTWDRTSGANVLTF
>.|TRBD2|TRBV20-1|15|TRBJ2-5
TGCAGTGCTAGACGACTAGCGGGGGGAAGGGAGACCCAGTACTTC
CSARRLAGGRETQYF
>once|.|TRBV6-5|15|TRBJ2-7
TGTGCCAGCAGTTACTCTTTCAGTAAACCCTACGAGCAGTACTTC
CASSYSFSKPYEQYF
>.|TRBD1|TRBV5-1|17|TRBJ1-6
TGCGCCAGCAGCTTGGAAGGTTCAGGGGGCGGAAGTTCACCCCTCCACTTT
CASSLEGSGGGSSPLHF
>.|.|TRBV29-1|13|TRBJ1-1
TGCAGCGTTGACTGGCGGAGGAACACTGAAGCTTTCTTT
CSVDWRRNTEAFF
>.|.|TRBV20-1|14|TRBJ2-1
TGCAGTGCCCCTCGGGCCTCAAAGGCCCATGAGCAGTTCTTC
CSAPRASKAHEQFF
>.|TRBD1|TRBV7-2|13|TRBJ2-5
TGTGCCAGCAGCTCGCGGACAGGGGTTACCCAGTACTTC
CASSSRTGVTQYF
>.|.|TRBV23-1|16|TRBJ2-7
TGCGCCAGCAGTCAATCGAGGCAGGGTGGTTCCTACGAGCAGTACTTC
CASSQSRQGGSYEQYF
>.|.|TRBV29-1|13|TRBJ2-6
TGCAGCGTCCAGGGGTCTGGGGCCAACGTCCTGACTTTC
CSVQGSGANVLTF
>.|.|TRBV27|16|TRBJ1-4
TGTGCCAGCAGTTTAACGGGACCCATCAGAGGTGAAAAACTGTTTTTT
CASSLTGPIRGEKLFF
>.|.|TRBV29-1|13|TRBJ1-1
TGCAGCGTTCGTGACAGGTTGAACACTGAAGCTTTCTTT
CSVRDRLNTEAFF
>.|.|TRBV3-1|14|TRBJ1-2
TGTGCCAGCAGCCAGGAGAGGGGTAACTATGGCTACACCTTC
CASSQERGNYGYTF
>.|TRBD2|TRBV7-2|14|TRBJ2-7
TGTGCCAGCAGAACAACGGGAGGCCTCTACGAGCAGTACTTC
CASRTTGGLYEQYF
>.|TRBD1|TRBV29-1|14|TRBJ1-2
TGCAGCGTTGAGGACAGGGGAGGAATGCTTGGCTACACCTTC
CSVEDRGGMLGYTF
>.|TRBD1|TRBV24-1|15|TRBJ2-1
TGTGCCACCAGTGACCCCATGACAGGGTACAATGAGCAGTTCTTC
CATSDPMTGYNEQFF
>.|.|TRBV4-2|14|TRBJ1-2
TGTGCCAGCAGCCCCGGGCCAGGGAACTATGGCTACACCTTC
CASSPGPGNYGYTF
>.|.|TRBV27|16|TRBJ1-1
TGTGCCAGCAGTTTAAGGGGACGGTTGAGGAACACTGAAGCTTTCTTT
CASSLRGRLRNTEAFF
>.|TRBD1|TRBV12-3/TRBV12-4|13|TRBJ2-7
TGTGCCAGCAGTCCTGGACAGGTTTACGAGCAGTACTTC
CASSPGQVYEQYF
>.|.|TRBV20-1|15|TRBJ2-3
TGCAGTGCCCGAATAGGCGGGACTTCTACAGATACGCAGTATTTT
CSARIGGTSTDTQYF
>.|.|TRBV9|13|TRBJ1-1
TGTGCCAGCAGCGTATCGCATAACACTGAAGCTTTCTTT
CASSVSHNTEAFF
>.|.|TRBV29-1|11|TRBJ1-4
TGCAGCGTTATGACACGGGAAAAACTGTTTTTT
CSVMTREKLFF